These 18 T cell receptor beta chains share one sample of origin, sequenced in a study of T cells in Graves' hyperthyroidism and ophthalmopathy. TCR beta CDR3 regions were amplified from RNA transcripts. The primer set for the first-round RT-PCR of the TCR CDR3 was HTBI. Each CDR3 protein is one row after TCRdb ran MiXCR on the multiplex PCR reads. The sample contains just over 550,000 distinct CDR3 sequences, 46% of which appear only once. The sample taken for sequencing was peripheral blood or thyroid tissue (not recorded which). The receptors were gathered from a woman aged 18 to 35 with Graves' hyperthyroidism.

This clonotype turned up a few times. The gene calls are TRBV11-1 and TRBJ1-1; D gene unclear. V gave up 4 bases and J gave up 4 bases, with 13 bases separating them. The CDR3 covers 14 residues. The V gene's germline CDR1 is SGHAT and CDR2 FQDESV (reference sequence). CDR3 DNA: TGTGCCAGCAGCTGGGGTACGGGGATCACTGAAGCTTTCTTT. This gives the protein CASSWGTGITEAFF.

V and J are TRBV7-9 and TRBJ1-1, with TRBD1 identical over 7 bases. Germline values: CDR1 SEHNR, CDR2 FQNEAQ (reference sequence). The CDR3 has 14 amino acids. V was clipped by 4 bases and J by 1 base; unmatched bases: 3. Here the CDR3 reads CASSYGTANTEAFF. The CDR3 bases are TGTGCCAGCAGCTACGGGACAGCGAACACTGAAGCTTTCTTT.

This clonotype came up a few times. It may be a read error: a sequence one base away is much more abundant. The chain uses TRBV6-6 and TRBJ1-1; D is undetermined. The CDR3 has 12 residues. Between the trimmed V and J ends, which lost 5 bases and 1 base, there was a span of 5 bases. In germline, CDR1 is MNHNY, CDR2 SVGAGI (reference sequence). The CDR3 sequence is CASSRTNTEAFF. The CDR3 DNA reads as TGTGCCAGCAGTCGCACGAACACTGAAGCTTTCTTT.

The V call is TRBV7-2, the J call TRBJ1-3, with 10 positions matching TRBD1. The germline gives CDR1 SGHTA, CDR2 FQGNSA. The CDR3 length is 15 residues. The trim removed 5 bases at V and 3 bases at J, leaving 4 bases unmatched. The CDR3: CASSQGQGHGNTIYF. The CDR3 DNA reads TGTGCCAGCAGCCAGGGACAGGGGCATGGAAACACCATATATTTT.

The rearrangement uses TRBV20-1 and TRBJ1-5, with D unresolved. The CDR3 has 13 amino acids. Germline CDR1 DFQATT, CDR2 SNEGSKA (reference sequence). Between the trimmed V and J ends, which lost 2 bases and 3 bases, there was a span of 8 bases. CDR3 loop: CSARNRYNQPQHF. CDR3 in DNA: TGCAGTGCTAGAAACAGATACAATCAGCCCCAGCATTTT.

In DNA, the CDR3 is TGTGCCACCAGTGATTTAAACGCCTACGAGCAGTACTTC. Its protein product is CATSDLNAYEQYF. The chain joins TRBV24-1 to TRBJ2-7; D not certain. With 1 base removed from V and 2 bases from J, the gap between germline ends came to 5 bases. Per germline, CDR1 KGHDR and CDR2 SFDVKD. This CDR3 contains 13 residues.

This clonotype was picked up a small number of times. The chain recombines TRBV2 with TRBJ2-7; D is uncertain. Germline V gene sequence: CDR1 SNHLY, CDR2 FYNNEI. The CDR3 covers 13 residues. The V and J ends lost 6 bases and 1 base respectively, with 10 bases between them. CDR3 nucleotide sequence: TGTGCCAGCAGCGTTGAGCGATCCTACGAGCAGTACTTC. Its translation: CASSVERSYEQYF.

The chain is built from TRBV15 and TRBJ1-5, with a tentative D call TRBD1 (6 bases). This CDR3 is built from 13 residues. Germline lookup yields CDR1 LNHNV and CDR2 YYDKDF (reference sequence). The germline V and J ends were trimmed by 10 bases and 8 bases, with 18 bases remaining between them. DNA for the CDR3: TGTGCCATCAGAGGGCAGGGGAGGGAGCCCCAGCATTTT. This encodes CAIRGQGREPQHF.

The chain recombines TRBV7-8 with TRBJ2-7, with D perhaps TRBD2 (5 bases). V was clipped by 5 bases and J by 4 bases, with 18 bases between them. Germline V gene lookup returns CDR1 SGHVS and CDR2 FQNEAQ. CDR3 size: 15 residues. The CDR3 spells CASSQDPEGYYEQYF. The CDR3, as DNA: TGTGCCAGCAGCCAAGATCCCGAGGGATATTACGAGCAGTACTTC.

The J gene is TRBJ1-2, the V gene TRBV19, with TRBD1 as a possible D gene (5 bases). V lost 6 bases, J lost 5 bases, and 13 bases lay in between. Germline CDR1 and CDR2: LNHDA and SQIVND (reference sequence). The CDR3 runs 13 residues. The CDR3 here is CASRSRDTYGYTF. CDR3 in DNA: TGTGCCAGTAGATCCAGGGATACGTATGGCTACACCTTC.

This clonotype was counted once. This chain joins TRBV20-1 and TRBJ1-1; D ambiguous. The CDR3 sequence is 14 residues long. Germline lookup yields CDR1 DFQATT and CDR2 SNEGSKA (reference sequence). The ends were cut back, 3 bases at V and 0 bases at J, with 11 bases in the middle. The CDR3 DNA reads TGCAGTGCTAGCCAAGGCAGTATGAACACTGAAGCTTTCTTT. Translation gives CSASQGSMNTEAFF.

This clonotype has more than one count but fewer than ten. CDR3 sequence reads: CASSLLLSDGTQYF. The CDR3 region has the DNA TGTGCCAGCAGCTTATTATTGAGCGATGGGACCCAGTACTTC. The chain is built from TRBV7-9 and TRBJ2-5; D call uncertain. The CDR3 is made up of 14 amino acids. Germline loops: CDR1 SEHNR, CDR2 FQNEAQ (reference sequence). V was pared by 2 bases and J by 7 bases, with 14 bases between.

The CDR3 sequence is CASSANQAKPTF. For the CDR3, the DNA is TGTGCCAGCAGCGCCAATCAGGCCAAACCCACCTTC. This rearrangement joins TRBV7-8 to TRBJ1-2; D gene ambiguous. Germline V gene lookup returns CDR1 SGHVS and CDR2 FQNEAQ. The CDR3 is made up of 12 amino acids. The ends were cut back, 5 bases at V and 13 bases at J, with 17 bases in the middle.

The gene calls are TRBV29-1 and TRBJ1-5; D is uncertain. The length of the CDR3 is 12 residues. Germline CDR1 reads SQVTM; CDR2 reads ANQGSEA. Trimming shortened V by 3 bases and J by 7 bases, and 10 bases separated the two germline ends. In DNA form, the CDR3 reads TGCAGCGTTGAGCTGCCGGGACAGCCCCAGCATTTT. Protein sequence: CSVELPGQPQHF.

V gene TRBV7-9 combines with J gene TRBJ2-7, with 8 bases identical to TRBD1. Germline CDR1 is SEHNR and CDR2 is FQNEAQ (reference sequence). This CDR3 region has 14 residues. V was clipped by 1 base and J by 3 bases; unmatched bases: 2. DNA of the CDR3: TGTGCCAGCAGCTTAGAAGGGACAGGCTACGAGCAGTACTTC. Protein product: CASSLEGTGYEQYF.

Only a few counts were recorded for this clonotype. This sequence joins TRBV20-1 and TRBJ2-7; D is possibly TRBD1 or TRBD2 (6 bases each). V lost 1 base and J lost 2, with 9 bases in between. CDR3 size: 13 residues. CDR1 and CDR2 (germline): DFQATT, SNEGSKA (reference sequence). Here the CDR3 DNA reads TGCAGTGCTAGAGCCGGGGGCGCCTACGAGCAGTACTTC. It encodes CSARAGGAYEQYF.

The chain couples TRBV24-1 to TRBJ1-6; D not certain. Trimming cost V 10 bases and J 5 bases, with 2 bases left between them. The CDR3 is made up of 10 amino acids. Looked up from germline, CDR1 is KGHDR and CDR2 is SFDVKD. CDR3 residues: CATDNSPLHF. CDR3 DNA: TGTGCCACAGATAATTCACCCCTCCACTTT.

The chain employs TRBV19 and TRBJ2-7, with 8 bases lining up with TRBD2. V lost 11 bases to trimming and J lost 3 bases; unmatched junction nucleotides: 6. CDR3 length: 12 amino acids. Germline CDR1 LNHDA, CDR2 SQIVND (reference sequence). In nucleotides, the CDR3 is TGTGCCGTTAGCGGGACCTACTACGAGCAGTACTTC. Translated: CAVSGTYYEQYF.